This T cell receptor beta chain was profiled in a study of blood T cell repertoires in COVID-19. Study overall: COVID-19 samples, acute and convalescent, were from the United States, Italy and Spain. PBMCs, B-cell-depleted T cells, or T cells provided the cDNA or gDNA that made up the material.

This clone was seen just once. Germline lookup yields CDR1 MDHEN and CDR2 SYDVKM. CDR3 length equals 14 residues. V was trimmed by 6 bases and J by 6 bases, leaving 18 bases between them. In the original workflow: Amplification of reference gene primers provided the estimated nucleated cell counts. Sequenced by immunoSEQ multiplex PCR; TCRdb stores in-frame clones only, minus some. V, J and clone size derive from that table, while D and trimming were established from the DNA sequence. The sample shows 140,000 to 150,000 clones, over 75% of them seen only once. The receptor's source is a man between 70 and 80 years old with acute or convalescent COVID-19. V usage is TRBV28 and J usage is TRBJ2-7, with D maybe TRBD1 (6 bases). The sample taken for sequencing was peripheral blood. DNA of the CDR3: TGTGCCAGCAGCACTCCGACAGGTCCGATCGAGCAGTACTTC. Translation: CASSTPTGPIEQYF.